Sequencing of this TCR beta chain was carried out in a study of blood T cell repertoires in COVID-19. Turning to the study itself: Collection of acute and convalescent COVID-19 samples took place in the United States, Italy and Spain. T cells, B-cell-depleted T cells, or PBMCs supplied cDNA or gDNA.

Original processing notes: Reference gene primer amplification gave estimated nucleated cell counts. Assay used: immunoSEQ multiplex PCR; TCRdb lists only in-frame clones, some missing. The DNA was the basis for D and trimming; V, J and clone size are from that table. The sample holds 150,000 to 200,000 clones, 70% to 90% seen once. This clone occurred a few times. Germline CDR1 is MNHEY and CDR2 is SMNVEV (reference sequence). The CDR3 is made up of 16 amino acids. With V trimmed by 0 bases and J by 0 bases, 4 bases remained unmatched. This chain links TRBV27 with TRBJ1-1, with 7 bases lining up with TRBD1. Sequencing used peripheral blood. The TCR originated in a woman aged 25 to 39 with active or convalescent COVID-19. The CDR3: CASSLSAGQVNTEAFF. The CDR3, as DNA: TGTGCCAGCAGTTTATCGGCTGGACAGGTGAACACTGAAGCTTTCTTT.